The rows below give T cell receptor beta chains drawn from one sample of a study of blood T cell repertoires in COVID-19. Assay: immunoSEQ multiplex PCR; the TCRdb copy retains only in-frame clones and omits some. The sample includes approximately 400,000 clones, about nine tenths seen only once; the top ten take around an eighth. The sequencing input was peripheral blood. These receptors all stem from a woman aged 45-59 years with COVID-19, enrolled during active disease. CDR3s include the opening cysteine and the closing phenylalanine or tryptophan. The D gene is left open where the match is weak. Clone size is stated in some rows and not others, as once, few, many or a class when expanded.

length: 15
D: TRBD2
V: TRBV3-1/TRBV3-2
J: TRBJ2-3
size: NA
DNA: TGTGCCAGCAGCCCGGGACTATCCAGCACAGATACGCAGTATTTT
CDR3: CASSPGLSSTDTQYF

length: 12
D: NA
V: TRBV5-8
J: TRBJ1-5
size: once
DNA: TGTGCCAGCGGGGGGGCAGATCAGCCCCAGCATTTT
CDR3: CASGGADQPQHF

length: 17
D: TRBD2
V: TRBV4-2
J: TRBJ2-7
size: NA
DNA: TGTGCCAGCAGCCGTACCACCCTAGCGGGGGGCGACTACGAGCAGTACTTC
CDR3: CASSRTTLAGGDYEQYF

length: 17
D: NA
V: TRBV7-9
J: TRBJ1-2
size: NA
DNA: TGTGCCAGCAGCTTAGCGTCGGCAGGGGATCCCGGCTATGGCTACACCTTC
CDR3: CASSLASAGDPGYGYTF

length: 16
D: NA
V: TRBV9
J: TRBJ2-1
size: NA
DNA: TGTGCCAGCAGTGAGGATTTAAGGGGGGGCGCGAATGAGCAGTTCTTC
CDR3: CASSEDLRGGANEQFF

length: 13
D: NA
V: TRBV2
J: TRBJ1-2
size: NA
DNA: TGTGCCAGCAGTGTCATGGACAGTTATGGCTACACCTTC
CDR3: CASSVMDSYGYTF

length: 15
D: TRBD2
V: TRBV7-2
J: TRBJ2-1
size: NA
DNA: TGTGCCAGCAGTCCAACTAGCGGGGGTTTCAATGAGCAGTTCTTC
CDR3: CASSPTSGGFNEQFF

length: 16
D: TRBD1
V: TRBV24-1
J: TRBJ2-3
size: NA
DNA: TGTGCCACCAGTGATCGCCGGGACAGGGCTCCAGATACGCAGTATTTT
CDR3: CATSDRRDRAPDTQYF

length: 13
D: NA
V: TRBV9
J: TRBJ2-1
size: few
DNA: TGTGCCAGCAGCGTTGACAACTACAATGAGCAGTTCTTC
CDR3: CASSVDNYNEQFF

length: 12
D: NA
V: TRBV7-8
J: TRBJ1-6
size: NA
DNA: TGTGCCAGCAGCCAACTTAATTCACCCCTCCACTTT
CDR3: CASSQLNSPLHF